This is a list of T cell receptor beta chains from one sample in a study of long-term antiretroviral therapy in people with HIV. Profiled with immunoSEQ multiplex PCR; TCRdb holds only in-frame clones, not every one. The table lists about 23,000 clones, 75% to 90% of them singletons. The specimen was unsorted PBMCs, collected 0.4 years after starting antiretroviral therapy. The receptors shown here come from a man aged 50-59 years with HIV. Both conserved end residues are part of each CDR3. Fields, in order: clone size, V gene, J gene, D gene, CDR3 DNA, CDR3 protein. D genes are given only for firm matches. Some rows have no size entry. The others give once, few or many, or a class for an expanded clone.

NA	TRBV6-1	TRBJ1-3	NA	TGTGCCAGCAGTGAATTGGGCAGGGGCGGAAACACCATATATTTT	CASSELGRGGNTIYF
NA	TRBV7-3	TRBJ2-2	TRBD2	TGTGCCAGCAGCTTAACTGGGACTAGCGACACCGGGGAGCTGTTTTTT	CASSLTGTSDTGELFF
NA	TRBV9	TRBJ2-1	TRBD2	TGTGCCAGCGCCTCGACTAGCAATGGCGACAATGAGCAGTTCTTC	CASASTSNGDNEQFF
NA	TRBV27	TRBJ2-1	NA	TGTGCCAGCAGTTTATCGGTTTGGGCAGGGCCGGGTAATGAGCAGTTCTTC	CASSLSVWAGPGNEQFF
NA	TRBV19	TRBJ2-3	TRBD2	TGTGCCAGTAGTATAGCGACTAGCTTCACAGATACGCAGTATTTT	CASSIATSFTDTQYF
NA	TRBV28	TRBJ1-4	NA	TGTGCCAGCTCTGCTACAGGGATTGGTAATGAAAAACTGTTTTTT	CASSATGIGNEKLFF
NA	TRBV6-1	TRBJ1-1	NA	TGTGCCAGCAGTTTGGGGGGAGGAACTGAAGCTTTCTTT	CASSLGGGTEAFF
NA	TRBV15	TRBJ1-1	NA	TGTGCCACTGGGACGGCGAACACTGAAGCTTTCTTT	CATGTANTEAFF
NA	TRBV6-1	TRBJ1-1	NA	TGTGCCAGCAGTTGGCCAGGGAACACTGAAGCTTTCTTT	CASSWPGNTEAFF
NA	TRBV5-8	TRBJ1-1	NA	TGTGCCAGCAGAAGGACGGAGAACACTGAAGCTTTCTTT	CASRRTENTEAFF
NA	TRBV28	TRBJ2-3	TRBD2	TGTGCCAGCAGTCCATGGGGGACTAGCCACCCGAGCCCTCAGGATACGCAGTATTTT	CASSPWGTSHPSPQDTQYF
NA	TRBV10-1	TRBJ2-2	NA	TGCGCCAGCAGTGACGCAGGATATACGAACACCGGGGAGCTGTTTTTT	CASSDAGYTNTGELFF
NA	TRBV5-4	TRBJ1-2	TRBD1	TGTGCCAGCAGCTTACCTGGGACAGGGCGCGGCTACACCTTC	CASSLPGTGRGYTF
NA	TRBV27	TRBJ1-1	NA	TGTGCCAGCAGTTTTGGGGGGCCGAACACTGAAGCTTTCTTT	CASSFGGPNTEAFF
NA	TRBV11-3	TRBJ1-2	NA	TGTGCCAGCAGCCGCGGCGGGGGGAGCGGCTACACCTTC	CASSRGGGSGYTF
few	TRBV6-1	TRBJ1-1	NA	TGTGCCAGCAAAGAAGTGGCTGAAGCTTTCTTT	CASKEVAEAFF
once	TRBV10-1	TRBJ1-6	TRBD1	TGCGCCAGCAGTGTTAGGACAGGCCTCCGGCGCGATTCACCCCTCCACTTT	CASSVRTGLRRDSPLHF
NA	TRBV7-2	TRBJ1-2	NA	TGTGCCAGCAGCCCAGCCGGGACCGTCCTCTATGGCTACACCTTC	CASSPAGTVLYGYTF
NA	TRBV5-1	TRBJ2-3	TRBD2	TGCGCCAGCAGCTTCGGGCTAGCGGCTCGCACAGATACGCAGTATTTT	CASSFGLAARTDTQYF